Shown below are 2 T cell receptor beta chains from a single sample sequenced in a study of T cell repertoires in cytomegalovirus infection. A single record per CDR3 protein comes from TCRdb applying MiXCR to the reads. The sample has roughly 640,000 distinct CDR3 sequences, around 24% seen once. Material for sequencing was CD8+ T cells from PBMCs. These receptors all stem from a human donor in good health (CMV status not recorded). Some clones in this sample may be carry-over from other donors' samples.

This chain joins TRBV7-9 and TRBJ1-5; D is unclear. CDR3 length equals 14 residues. Germline V gene sequence: CDR1 SEHNR, CDR2 FQNEAQ (reference sequence). V was clipped by 3 bases and J by 5 bases, with 11 bases between them. This CDR3 is CASSFSGLDQPQHF. The CDR3 DNA is TGTGCCAGCAGCTTCTCGGGGTTGGATCAGCCCCAGCATTTT. Drawing the rest from reference TRBV7-9 and TRBJ1-5, the complete variable domain is DTGVSQNPRHKITKRGQNVTFRCDPISEHNRLYWYRQTLGQGPEFLTYFQNEAQLEKSRLLSDRFSAERPKGSFSTLEIQRTEQGDSAMYLCASSFSGLDQPQHFGDGTRLSIL.

The rearrangement uses TRBV5-1 and TRBJ2-7; tentatively, D is TRBD1 (5 bases). This CDR3 comprises 14 residues. Trimming took 4 bases from V and 2 from J, leaving 13 bases between them. Germline V lookup: CDR1 SGHRS, CDR2 YFSETQ. The CDR3 DNA is TGCGCCAGCAGCCAATTAGGGGAAACCTACGAGCAGTACTTC. It is translated as CASSQLGETYEQYF. The complete variable domain, with remaining parts taken from reference TRBV5-1 and TRBJ2-7, reads KAGVTQTPRYLIKTRGQQVTLSCSPISGHRSVSWYQQTPGQGLQFLFEYFSETQRNKGNFPGRFSGRQFSNSRSEMNVSTLELGDSALYLCASSQLGETYEQYFGPGTRLTVT.